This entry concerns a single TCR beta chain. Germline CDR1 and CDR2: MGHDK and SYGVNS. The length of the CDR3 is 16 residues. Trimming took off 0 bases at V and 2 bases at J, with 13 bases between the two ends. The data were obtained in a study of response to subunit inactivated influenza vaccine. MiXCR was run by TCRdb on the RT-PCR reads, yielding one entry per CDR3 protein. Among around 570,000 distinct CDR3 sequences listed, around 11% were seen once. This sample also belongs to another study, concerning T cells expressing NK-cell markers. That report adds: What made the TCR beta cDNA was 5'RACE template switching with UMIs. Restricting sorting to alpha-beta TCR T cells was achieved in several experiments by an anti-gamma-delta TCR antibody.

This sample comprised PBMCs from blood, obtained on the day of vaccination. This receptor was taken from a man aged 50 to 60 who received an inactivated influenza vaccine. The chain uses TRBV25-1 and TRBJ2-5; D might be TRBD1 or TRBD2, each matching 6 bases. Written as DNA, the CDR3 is TGTGCCAGCAGTGAATACAAGGGGGGCTCTCAAGAGACCCAGTACTTC. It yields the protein CASSEYKGGSQETQYF.